These T cell receptor beta chains were read from a single sample in a study of blood T cells in healthy people across ages. Each CDR3 protein gets one entry after TCRdb re-called the 5' RACE reads with MiXCR. The sample holds some 900,000 distinct CDR3 sequences, 40% to 60% seen once. The sequenced sample consisted of blood. The receptors stem from a man under 40 in good health. Both conserved end residues are part of each CDR3. The D gene is left open where the match is weak. Some rows mark clone size as missing; the rest say once, few, many or name a class of expanded clone.

>TRBJ1-2|.|TRBV29-1|.
TGCAGCGTTGAGCTGGGGAATTGGTATGGCTACACCTTC
CSVELGNWYGYTF
>TRBJ2-1|.|TRBV3-1|.
TGTGCCAGCAGCCAAGGGTGGGATGAGCAGTTCTTC
CASSQGWDEQFF
>TRBJ2-7|.|TRBV11-2|.
TGTGCCAGCAGCTCTCCCGGGACGATAGCCTACGAGCAGTACTTC
CASSSPGTIAYEQYF
>TRBJ1-2|.|TRBV6-5|.
TGTGCCAGCTTTGAGGGACGGGACTATGGCTACACCTTC
CASFEGRDYGYTF
>TRBJ2-1|.|TRBV6-2/TRBV6-3|.
TGTGCCAGCCGTCTTGTCGGCAATGAGCAGTTCTTC
CASRLVGNEQFF
>TRBJ2-5|TRBD1|TRBV28|.
TGTGCCAGCATCCCCGACAGGGGATACCAAGAGACCCAGTACTTC
CASIPDRGYQETQYF
>TRBJ2-1|TRBD1|TRBV24-1|.
TGTGCCACCAACAGCCCGGGACAGGGGTTTGAGCAGTTCTTC
CATNSPGQGFEQFF
>TRBJ2-2|TRBD2|TRBV11-3|.
TGTGCCAGCAGCCTAGAACTAGCGGGGAACACCGGGGAGCTGTTTTTT
CASSLELAGNTGELFF
>TRBJ1-1|.|TRBV3-1|.
TGTGCCAGCAGCCAAGGACGATTTGAAGCTTTCTTT
CASSQGRFEAFF
>TRBJ2-3|.|TRBV10-3|.
TGTGCCATCAGTGTAGGGACTAGCACAGATACGCAGTATTTT
CAISVGTSTDTQYF
>TRBJ2-7|.|TRBV20-1|.
TGCAGTGCTCGGACAGACCGGAACGAGCAGTACTTC
CSARTDRNEQYF
>TRBJ2-2|TRBD2|TRBV5-6|once
TGTGCCAGCAGGTTGACGGGGGGAACCGGGGAGCTGTTTTTT
CASRLTGGTGELFF
>TRBJ2-1|.|TRBV24-1|.
TGTGCCACCAGTGACAACGACGGCTACAATGAGCAGTTCTTC
CATSDNDGYNEQFF
>TRBJ2-2|.|TRBV2|.
TGTGCCAGCAGCTCGACTCCCGTCAACACCGGGGAGCTGTTTTTT
CASSSTPVNTGELFF
>TRBJ2-7|.|TRBV28|few
TGTGCCAGCACCTCGGGGTCCAGCTCCTACGAGCAGTACTTC
CASTSGSSSYEQYF
>TRBJ2-1|TRBD1|TRBV7-2|few
TGTGCCAGCAGCTTAAAGGGGGCAGACGGTGAGCAGTTCTTC
CASSLKGADGEQFF
>TRBJ1-5|.|TRBV20-1|.
TGCAGTGGCCGACAGTCGAGCAATCAGCCCCAGCATTTT
CSGRQSSNQPQHF
>TRBJ1-1|TRBD1|TRBV5-1|.
TGCGCCAGCAGCGCAGGACAGGGTGGGAGCACTGAAGCTTTCTTT
CASSAGQGGSTEAFF
>TRBJ1-2|TRBD1|TRBV6-5|.
TGTGCCAGCAGTTACCAAACGGACAGGAGACATGGCTACACCTTC
CASSYQTDRRHGYTF
>TRBJ2-1|TRBD2|TRBV11-2|.
TGTGCCAGCAGCCCCCGACTAGCGGGGGGGCTTAATGAGCAGTTCTTC
CASSPRLAGGLNEQFF
>TRBJ2-5|.|TRBV10-3|.
TGTGCCATCAGTGAGTGGTCAGAGACCCAGTACTTC
CAISEWSETQYF
>TRBJ2-3|TRBD1|TRBV12-3/TRBV12-4|.
TGTGCCAGCATGTCTCGCGAGGGGGCTGGTACAGATACGCAGTATTTT
CASMSREGAGTDTQYF
>TRBJ1-1|.|TRBV12-3/TRBV12-4|.
TGTGCCAGCAGTACCGGACAGACGAACACTGGAGCTTTCTTT
CASSTGQTNTGAFF
>TRBJ2-7|TRBD2|TRBV7-2|.
TGTGCCAGCAGCCCGACTAGGGACTACAATGAGCAGTACTTC
CASSPTRDYNEQYF
>TRBJ1-5|.|TRBV12-3/TRBV12-4|.
TGTGCCAGCAGCCCATGGCGGGATAGCAATCAGCCCCAGCATTTT
CASSPWRDSNQPQHF
>TRBJ1-5|TRBD1|TRBV6-2/TRBV6-3|.
TGTGCCAGCGGGCAGGGGGGAGGCAATCAGCCCCAGCATTTT
CASGQGGGNQPQHF
>TRBJ1-2|.|TRBV29-1|.
TGCAGCGTTGAGGGTAATAACTATGGCTACACCTTC
CSVEGNNYGYTF
>TRBJ2-5|.|TRBV7-9|.
TGTGCCAGCAGCGAACTTCAGGACTCGCAAGAGACCCAGTACTTC
CASSELQDSQETQYF
>TRBJ1-1|.|TRBV6-5|.
TGTGCCAGCAGTTACCAGGACAGTATGAACACTGAAGCTTTCTTT
CASSYQDSMNTEAFF
>TRBJ2-5|.|TRBV27|.
TGTGCCAGCAGTTTTACCCCCGGGACGACGGAAGAGACCCAGTACTTC
CASSFTPGTTEETQYF
>TRBJ1-2|TRBD1|TRBV15|few
TGTGCCACCAGCAGATTATCACCGGGACAGGGGAGCCTTTATGACTACACCTTC
CATSRLSPGQGSLYDYTF
>TRBJ2-7|TRBD1|TRBV29-1|.
TGCAGCGTTGAGTTAGGGGGCGGCGAGCAGTACTTC
CSVELGGGEQYF
>TRBJ1-1|TRBD1|TRBV5-1|once
TGCGCCAGCAGCTCCTGGACAGGGGCGAGCACTGAAGCTTTCTTT
CASSSWTGASTEAFF
>TRBJ2-2|TRBD2|TRBV4-1|.
TGCGCCAGCAGCTCGCTCCGGAATAGCGGGGGCCAGAACACCGGGGAGCTGTTTTTT
CASSSLRNSGGQNTGELFF
>TRBJ2-4|.|TRBV20-1|.
TGCAGTGCTAGAGAGACAGCCCTAGCCAAAAACATTCAGTACTTC
CSARETALAKNIQYF
>TRBJ2-3|.|TRBV24-1|few
TGTGCCACCAAAGGGCAGAGCACAGATACGCAGTATTTT
CATKGQSTDTQYF
>TRBJ2-7|TRBD2|TRBV7-2|.
TGTGCCAGCAGCAAGCCCCACCTAGCGGGGAATGCCTACGAGCAGTACTTC
CASSKPHLAGNAYEQYF
>TRBJ1-2|TRBD1|TRBV5-1|.
TGCGCCAGCAGAGGACAGGTCTCTAACTATGGCTACACCTTC
CASRGQVSNYGYTF
>TRBJ2-6|TRBD2|TRBV20-1|few
TGCAGTGTTCCGGGACTAGCGGGGACTGGGGCCAACGTCCTGACTTTC
CSVPGLAGTGANVLTF
>TRBJ2-7|.|TRBV6-6|.
TGTGCCAGCAGCCGCGACGAGACCTCCTACGAGCAGTACTTC
CASSRDETSYEQYF